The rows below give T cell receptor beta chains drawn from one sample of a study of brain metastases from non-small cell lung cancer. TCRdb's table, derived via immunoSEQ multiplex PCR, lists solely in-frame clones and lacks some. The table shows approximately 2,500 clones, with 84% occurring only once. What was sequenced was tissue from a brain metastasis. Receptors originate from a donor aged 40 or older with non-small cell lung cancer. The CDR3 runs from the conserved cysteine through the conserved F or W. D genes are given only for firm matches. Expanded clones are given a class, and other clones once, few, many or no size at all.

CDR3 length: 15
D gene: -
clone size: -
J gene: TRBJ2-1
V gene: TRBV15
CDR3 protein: CATSRRHRPGDEQFF
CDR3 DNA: TGTGCCACCAGCAGAAGACACCGACCTGGGGATGAGCAGTTCTTC

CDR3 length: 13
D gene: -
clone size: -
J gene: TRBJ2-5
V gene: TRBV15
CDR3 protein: CATSRDRGETQYF
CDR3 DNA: TGTGCCACCAGCAGAGATCGAGGGGAGACCCAGTACTTC

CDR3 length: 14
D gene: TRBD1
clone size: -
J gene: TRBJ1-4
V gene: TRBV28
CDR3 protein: CASSSGTVPEKLFF
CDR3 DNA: TGTGCCAGCAGTTCCGGGACAGTACCGGAAAAACTGTTTTTT

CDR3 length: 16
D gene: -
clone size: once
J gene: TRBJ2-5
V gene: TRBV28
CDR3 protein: CASSFLKGEGEETQYF
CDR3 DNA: TGTGCCAGCAGTTTCCTTAAGGGGGAAGGGGAGGAGACCCAGTACTTC

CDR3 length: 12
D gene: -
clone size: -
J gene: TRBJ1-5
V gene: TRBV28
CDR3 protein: CASTPAYQPQHF
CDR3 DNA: TGTGCCAGCACCCCAGCCTATCAGCCCCAGCATTTT

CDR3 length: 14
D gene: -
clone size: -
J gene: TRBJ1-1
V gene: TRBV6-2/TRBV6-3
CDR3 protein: CASSDPPWGTEAFF
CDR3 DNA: TGTGCCAGCAGTGACCCGCCATGGGGGACTGAAGCTTTCTTT

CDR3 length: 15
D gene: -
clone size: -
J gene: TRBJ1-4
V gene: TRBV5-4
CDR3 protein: CASSSTGMANEKLFF
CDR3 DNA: TGTGCCAGCAGCTCCACAGGGATGGCTAATGAAAAACTGTTTTTT

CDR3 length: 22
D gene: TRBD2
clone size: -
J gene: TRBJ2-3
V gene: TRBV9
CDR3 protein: CASSVGLAGGPFLNRDTDTQYF
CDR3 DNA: TGTGCCAGCAGCGTAGGACTAGCGGGAGGACCCTTTTTGAACCGGGACACAGATACGCAGTATTTT

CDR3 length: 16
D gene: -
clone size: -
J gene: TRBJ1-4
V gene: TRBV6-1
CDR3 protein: CASSERGWPTNEKLFF
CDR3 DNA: TGTGCCAGCAGTGAAAGGGGTTGGCCAACTAATGAAAAACTGTTTTTT

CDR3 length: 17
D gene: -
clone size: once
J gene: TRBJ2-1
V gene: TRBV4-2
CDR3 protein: CASSPERQLSSYNEQFF
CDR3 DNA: TGTGCCAGCAGCCCGGAGCGACAGCTGAGCTCCTACAATGAGCAGTTCTTC

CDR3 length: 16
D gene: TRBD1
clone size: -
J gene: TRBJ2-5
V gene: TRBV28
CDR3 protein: CASSGTGTGRRETQYF
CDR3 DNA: TGTGCCAGCAGTGGGACCGGGACAGGGCGACGGGAGACCCAGTACTTC

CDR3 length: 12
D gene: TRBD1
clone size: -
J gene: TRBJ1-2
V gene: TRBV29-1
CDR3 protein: CSVRDSNYGYTF
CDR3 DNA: TGCAGCGTTAGGGACAGTAACTATGGCTACACCTTC

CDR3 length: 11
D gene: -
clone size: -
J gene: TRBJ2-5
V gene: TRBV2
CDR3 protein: CASRLQETQYF
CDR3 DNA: TGTGCCAGCAGGCTACAGGAGACCCAGTACTTC

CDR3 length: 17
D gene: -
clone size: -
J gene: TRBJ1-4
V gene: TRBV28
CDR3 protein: CASLTHSDALPNEKLFF
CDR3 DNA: TGTGCCAGCCTCACCCACTCTGACGCGTTACCTAATGAAAAACTGTTTTTT

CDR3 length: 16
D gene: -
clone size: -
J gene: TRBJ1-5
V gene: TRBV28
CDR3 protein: CASSPPLQGPPAPQHF
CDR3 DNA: TGTGCCAGCAGTCCCCCCCTTCAAGGACCCCCTGCGCCCCAGCATTTT

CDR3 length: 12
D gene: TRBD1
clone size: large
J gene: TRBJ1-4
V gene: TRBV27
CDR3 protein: CASSSDRRELFF
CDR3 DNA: TGTGCCAGCAGTTCGGACAGGAGGGAACTGTTTTTT

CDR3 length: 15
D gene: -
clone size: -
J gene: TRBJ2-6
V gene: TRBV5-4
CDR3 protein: CASSFGPGGANVLTF
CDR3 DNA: TGTGCCAGCAGCTTTGGGCCGGGAGGGGCCAACGTCCTGACTTTC

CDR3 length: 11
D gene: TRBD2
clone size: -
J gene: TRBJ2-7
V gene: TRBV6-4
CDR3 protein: CALGRGNEQYF
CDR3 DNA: TGTGCCCTGGGGCGGGGGAACGAGCAGTACTTC

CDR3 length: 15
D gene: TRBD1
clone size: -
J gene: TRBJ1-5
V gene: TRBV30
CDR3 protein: CAWRVGTGGRQPQHF
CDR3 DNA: TGTGCCTGGAGGGTCGGGACAGGGGGCAGGCAGCCCCAGCATTTT

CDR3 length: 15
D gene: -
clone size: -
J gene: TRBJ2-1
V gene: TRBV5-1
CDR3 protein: CASSLPEGPYNEQFF
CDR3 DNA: TGCGCCAGCAGCTTGCCTGAGGGCCCCTACAATGAGCAGTTCTTC

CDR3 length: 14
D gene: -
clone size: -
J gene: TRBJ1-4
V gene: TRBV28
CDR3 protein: CASSLRGENEKLFF
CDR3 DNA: TGTGCCAGCAGTTTAAGAGGCGAGAATGAAAAACTGTTTTTT

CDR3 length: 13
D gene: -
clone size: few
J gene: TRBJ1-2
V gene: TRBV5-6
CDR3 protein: CASSSGLNYGYTF
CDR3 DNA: TGTGCCAGCAGCTCCGGGCTTAACTATGGCTACACCTTC

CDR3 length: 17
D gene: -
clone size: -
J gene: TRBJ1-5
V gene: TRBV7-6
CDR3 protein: CASSLNYQFQGRQPQHF
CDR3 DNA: TGTGCCAGCAGCTTAAATTATCAGTTTCAGGGCAGACAGCCCCAGCATTTT

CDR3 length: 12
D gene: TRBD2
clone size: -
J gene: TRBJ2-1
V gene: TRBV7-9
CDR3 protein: CASSFSGNEQFF
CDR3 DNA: TGTGCCAGCAGCTTTAGCGGGAATGAGCAGTTCTTC

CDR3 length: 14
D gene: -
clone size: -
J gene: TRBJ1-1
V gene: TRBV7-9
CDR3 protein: CASSLEGTPFEAFF
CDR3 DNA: TGTGCCAGCAGCTTAGAGGGGACACCATTTGAAGCTTTCTTT

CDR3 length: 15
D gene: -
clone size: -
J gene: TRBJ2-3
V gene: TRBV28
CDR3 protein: CASSFPTGMTDTQYF
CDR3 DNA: TGTGCCAGCAGTTTCCCGACAGGTATGACAGATACGCAGTATTTT

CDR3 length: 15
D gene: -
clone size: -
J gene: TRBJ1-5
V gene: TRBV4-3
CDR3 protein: CASSQDMGRNQPQHF
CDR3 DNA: TGCGCCAGCAGCCAAGATATGGGCCGGAATCAGCCCCAGCATTTT

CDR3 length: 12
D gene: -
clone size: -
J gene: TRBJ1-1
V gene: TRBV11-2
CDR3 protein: CASSLLNTEAFF
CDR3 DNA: TGTGCCAGCAGCCTACTGAACACTGAAGCTTTCTTT

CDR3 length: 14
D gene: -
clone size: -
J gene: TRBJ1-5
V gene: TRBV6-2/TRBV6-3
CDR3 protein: CASSYLAGDQPQHF
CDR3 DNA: TGTGCCAGCAGTTACTTGGCAGGGGATCAGCCCCAGCATTTT

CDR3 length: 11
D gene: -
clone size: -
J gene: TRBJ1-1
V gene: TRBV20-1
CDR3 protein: CSARAAVEAFF
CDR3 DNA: TGCAGTGCTAGAGCCGCCGTTGAAGCTTTCTTT

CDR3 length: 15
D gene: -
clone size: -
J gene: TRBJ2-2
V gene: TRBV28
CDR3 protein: CASRRDRKRPGELFF
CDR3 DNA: TGTGCCAGCAGACGTGACAGGAAAAGACCCGGGGAGCTGTTTTTT

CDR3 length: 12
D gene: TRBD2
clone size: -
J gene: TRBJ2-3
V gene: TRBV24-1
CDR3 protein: CATLGGIDTQYF
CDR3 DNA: TGTGCCACCCTCGGGGGGATCGATACGCAGTATTTT

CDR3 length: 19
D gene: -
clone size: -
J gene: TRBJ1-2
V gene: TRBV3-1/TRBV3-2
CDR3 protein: CASSHQDGPSPLHLYGYTF
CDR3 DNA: TGTGCCAGCAGCCATCAGGACGGTCCCTCACCCCTCCACCTCTATGGCTACACCTTC

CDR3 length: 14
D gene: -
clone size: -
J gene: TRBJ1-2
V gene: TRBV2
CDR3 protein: CASSTQGDGYGYTF
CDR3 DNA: TGTGCCAGCAGTACTCAGGGAGACGGCTATGGCTACACCTTC

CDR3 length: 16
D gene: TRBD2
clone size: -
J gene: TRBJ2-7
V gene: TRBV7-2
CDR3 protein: CASSLELAGGRYEQYF
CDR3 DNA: TGTGCCAGCAGCTTAGAACTAGCGGGGGGCCGCTACGAGCAGTACTTC

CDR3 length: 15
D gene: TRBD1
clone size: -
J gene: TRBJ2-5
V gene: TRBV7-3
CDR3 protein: CASSLGAGQGETQYF
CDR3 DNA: TGTGCCAGCAGCTTGGGGGCGGGACAGGGAGAGACCCAGTACTTC

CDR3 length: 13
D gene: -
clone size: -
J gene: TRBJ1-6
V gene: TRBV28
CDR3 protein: CANSLGRGSPLHF
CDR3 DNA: TGTGCCAACAGTTTGGGTCGGGGATCACCCCTCCACTTT

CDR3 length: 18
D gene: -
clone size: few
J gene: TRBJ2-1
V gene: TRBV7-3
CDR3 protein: CASSPLVGLRGSYNEQFF
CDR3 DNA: TGTGCCAGCAGCCCCCTGGTTGGACTACGCGGGTCCTACAATGAGCAGTTCTTC

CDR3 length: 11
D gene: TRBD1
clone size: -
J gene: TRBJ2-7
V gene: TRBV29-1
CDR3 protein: CSVGQTYEQYF
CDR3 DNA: TGCAGCGTGGGACAGACCTACGAGCAGTACTTC

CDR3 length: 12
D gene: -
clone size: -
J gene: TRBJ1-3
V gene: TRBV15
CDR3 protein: CATSRGERTIYF
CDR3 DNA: TGTGCCACCAGCAGAGGGGAAAGGACCATATATTTT

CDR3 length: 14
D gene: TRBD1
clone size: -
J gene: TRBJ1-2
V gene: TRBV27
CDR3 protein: CASTSRTGGGGYTF
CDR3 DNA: TGTGCCAGCACCTCCAGGACAGGGGGCGGTGGCTACACCTTC

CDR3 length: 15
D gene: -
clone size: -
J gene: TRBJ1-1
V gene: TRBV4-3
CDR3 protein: CASSQGFTLNTEAFF
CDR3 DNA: TGCGCCAGCAGCCAAGGGTTTACGTTGAACACTGAAGCTTTCTTT

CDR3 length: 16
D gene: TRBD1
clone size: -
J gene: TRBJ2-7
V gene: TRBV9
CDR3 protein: CASSVGGTGVPYEQYF
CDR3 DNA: TGTGCCAGCAGCGTCGGTGGGACAGGGGTTCCCTACGAGCAGTACTTC

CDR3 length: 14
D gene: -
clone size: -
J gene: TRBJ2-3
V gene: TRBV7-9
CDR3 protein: CASSLGGSPDTQYF
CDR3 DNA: TGTGCCAGCAGCTTAGGGGGGAGCCCAGATACGCAGTATTTT

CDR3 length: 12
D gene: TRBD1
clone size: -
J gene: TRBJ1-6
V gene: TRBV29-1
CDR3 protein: CSVQGTNSPLHF
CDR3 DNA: TGCAGCGTACAGGGGACCAATTCACCCCTCCACTTT

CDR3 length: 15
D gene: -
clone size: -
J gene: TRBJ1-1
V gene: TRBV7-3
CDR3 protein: CASSPHGRGNTEAFF
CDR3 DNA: TGTGCCAGCAGCCCGCACGGCAGGGGGAACACTGAAGCTTTCTTT

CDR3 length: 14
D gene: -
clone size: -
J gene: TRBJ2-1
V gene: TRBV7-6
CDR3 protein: CASSLSGTRGEQFF
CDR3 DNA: TGTGCCAGCAGCTTATCAGGGACCCGCGGAGAGCAGTTCTTC

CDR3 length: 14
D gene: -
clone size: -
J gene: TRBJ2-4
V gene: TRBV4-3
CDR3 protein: CASSPVLWGNIQYF
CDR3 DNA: TGCGCCAGCAGCCCAGTATTGTGGGGGAACATTCAGTACTTC

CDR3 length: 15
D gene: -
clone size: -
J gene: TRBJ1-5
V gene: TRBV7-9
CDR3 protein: CASSKTRAGDQPQHF
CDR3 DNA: TGTGCCAGCAGCAAGACTAGGGCGGGGGATCAGCCCCAGCATTTT